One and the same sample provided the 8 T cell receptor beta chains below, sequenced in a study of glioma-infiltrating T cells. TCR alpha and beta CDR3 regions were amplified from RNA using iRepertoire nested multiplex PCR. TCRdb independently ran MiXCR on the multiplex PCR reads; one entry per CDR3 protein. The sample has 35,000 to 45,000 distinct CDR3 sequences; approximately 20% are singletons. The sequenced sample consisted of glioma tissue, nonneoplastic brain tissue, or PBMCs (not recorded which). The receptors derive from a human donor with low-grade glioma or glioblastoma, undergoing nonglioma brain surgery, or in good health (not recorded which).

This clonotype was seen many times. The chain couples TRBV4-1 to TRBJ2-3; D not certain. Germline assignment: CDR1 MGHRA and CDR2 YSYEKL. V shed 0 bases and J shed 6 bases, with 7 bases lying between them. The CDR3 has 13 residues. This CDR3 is CASSQEPVDTQYF. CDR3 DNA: TGCGCCAGCAGCCAAGAACCAGTGGATACGCAGTATTTT.

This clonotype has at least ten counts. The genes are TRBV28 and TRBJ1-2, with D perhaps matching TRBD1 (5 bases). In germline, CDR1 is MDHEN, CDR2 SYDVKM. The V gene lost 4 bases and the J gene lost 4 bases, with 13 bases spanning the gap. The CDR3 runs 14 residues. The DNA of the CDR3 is TGTGCCAGCAGTTCATTGGCAGGGATCTATGGCTACACCTTC. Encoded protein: CASSSLAGIYGYTF.

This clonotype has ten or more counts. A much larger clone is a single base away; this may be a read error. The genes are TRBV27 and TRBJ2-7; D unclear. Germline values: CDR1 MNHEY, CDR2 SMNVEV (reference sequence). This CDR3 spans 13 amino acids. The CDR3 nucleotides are TGTGCCAGCAGTCTTTCCCGTGCCTACGGGCAGTACTTC. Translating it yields CASSLSRAYGQYF.

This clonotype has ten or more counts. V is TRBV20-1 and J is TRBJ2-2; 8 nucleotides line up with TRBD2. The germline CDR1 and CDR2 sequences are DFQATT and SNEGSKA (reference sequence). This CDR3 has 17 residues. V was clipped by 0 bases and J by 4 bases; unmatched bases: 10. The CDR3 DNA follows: TGCAGTGCTAGAGATCCCGGAGCGGGGGTGACCACCGGGGAGCTGTTTTTT. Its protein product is CSARDPGAGVTTGELFF.

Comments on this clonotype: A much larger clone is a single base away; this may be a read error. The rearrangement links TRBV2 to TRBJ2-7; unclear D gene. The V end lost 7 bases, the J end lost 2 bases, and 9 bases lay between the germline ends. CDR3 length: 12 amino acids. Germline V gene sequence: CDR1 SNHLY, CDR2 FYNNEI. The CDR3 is CASIDTTYEQYF. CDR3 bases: TGTGCCAGCATTGACACCACCTACGAGCAGTACTTC. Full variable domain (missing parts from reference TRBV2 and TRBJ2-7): EPEVTQTPSHQVTQMGQEVILRCVPISNHLYFYWYRQILGQKVEFLVSFYNNEISEKSEIFDDQFSVERPDGSNFTLKIRSTKLEDSAMYFCASIDTTYEQYFGPGTRLTVT.

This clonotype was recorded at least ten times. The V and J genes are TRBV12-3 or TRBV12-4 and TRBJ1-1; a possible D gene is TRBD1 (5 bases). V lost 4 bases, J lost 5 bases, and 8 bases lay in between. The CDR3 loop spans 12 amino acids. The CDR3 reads CASSWGWTEAFF. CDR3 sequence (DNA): TGTGCCAGCAGTTGGGGCTGGACTGAAGCTTTCTTT.

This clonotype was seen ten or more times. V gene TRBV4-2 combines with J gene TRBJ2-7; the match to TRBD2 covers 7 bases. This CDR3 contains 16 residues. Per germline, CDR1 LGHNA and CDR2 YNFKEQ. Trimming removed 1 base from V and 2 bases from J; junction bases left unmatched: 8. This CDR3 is CASSQVPVGGTYEQYF. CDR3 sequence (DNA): TGTGCCAGCAGCCAAGTACCAGTGGGGGGGACCTACGAGCAGTACTTC.

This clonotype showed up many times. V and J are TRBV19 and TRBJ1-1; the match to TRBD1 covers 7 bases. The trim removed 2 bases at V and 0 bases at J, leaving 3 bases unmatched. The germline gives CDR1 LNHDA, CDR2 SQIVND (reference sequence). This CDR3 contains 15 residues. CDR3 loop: CASSITGDLNTEAFF. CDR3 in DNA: TGTGCCAGTAGTATAACAGGGGATTTGAACACTGAAGCTTTCTTT.